This T cell receptor (beta chain) was sequenced for a study of T cells in Graves' hyperthyroidism and ophthalmopathy. The patients, who ranged from 18 to 65 in age, presented with newly diagnosed hyperthyroidism lasting under 2 months. Fresh 10 ml peripheral blood yielded PBMCs. In regard to this clonotype: Its antigen is not known.

Regarding the study as a whole: A 13 V-J signature model discriminated ophthalmopathy versus stable hyperthyroidism. Most thyroid clonotypes that were expanded above 0.001 also turned up in blood.

Using RNA transcripts as the source, TCR beta CDR3 regions were amplified. Researchers ran a first-round RT-PCR on the TCR CDR3 using the HTBI primer set. MiXCR, applied by TCRdb to the multiplex PCR reads, yields one record per CDR3 protein. The repertoire has over 250,000 distinct CDR3 sequences, 20% to 30% of them found once; the top ten carry about 30%. CDR3 size: 17 residues. The J segment lost 0 bases and the V segment lost 5 bases, leaving 12 bases of the junction unmatched. CDR1 is MDHEN, CDR2 SYDVKM, per germline. The sequencing sample was made of blood. The receptor comes from a man aged 40-49 years with Graves' hyperthyroidism that later progressed to Graves' ophthalmopathy. The V gene is TRBV28, the J gene TRBJ1-2, with TRBD1 matching 7 bases. CDR3 DNA: TGTGCCAGCAGTGAAAAGATCGGGGACAGAGCTAACTATGGCTACACCTTC. Its protein product is CASSEKIGDRANYGYTF.